A selection of T cell receptor beta chains follows, all from one sample in a study of cytomegalovirus exposure and HLA in healthy donors. The protocol was immunoSEQ multiplex PCR, while the TCRdb copy is restricted to in-frame clones and leaves out a portion. The table lists roughly 100,000 clones, 70% to 90% of them singletons, with 4% in the top ten. The specimen was PBMCs. These receptors came from a woman younger than 30 in good health and CMV-seropositive. Both conserved end residues are trimmed from each CDR3.

J: TRBJ1-5; V: TRBV19; CDR3: ASWTGFTSQPQH
J: TRBJ2-5; V: TRBV12-5; CDR3: ASGPQGWETQY
J: TRBJ2-3; V: TRBV4-1; CDR3: ASSQIQGNTDTQY
J: TRBJ1-5; V: TRBV19; CDR3: ASHSNNQPQH
J: TRBJ2-5; V: TRBV2; CDR3: ASSERGGAAETQY
J: TRBJ1-6; V: TRBV6-1; CDR3: ASSEGGGMISPLH
J: TRBJ1-6; V: TRBV9; CDR3: ASSVAGTGQSPLH
J: TRBJ1-3; V: TRBV27; CDR3: ASSFGGNTIY
J: TRBJ1-2; V: TRBV30; CDR3: AWSGYTNYGYT
J: TRBJ1-6; V: TRBV6-1; CDR3: ASSETINSGSPLH
J: TRBJ2-5; V: TRBV4-2; CDR3: ASSHGLAGETQY
J: TRBJ1-1; V: TRBV28; CDR3: ASSFVPGQGRAF
J: TRBJ2-1; V: TRBV27; CDR3: ASSLRQLAGEFYNEQF
J: TRBJ2-7; V: TRBV5-1; CDR3: ASSFSLTSGRWGQY
J: TRBJ1-1; V: TRBV21-1; CDR3: ASSTLRGLGTEAF
J: TRBJ2-3; V: TRBV5-6; CDR3: ASSSSGLAGAKDTQY
J: TRBJ2-1; V: TRBV10-3; CDR3: AIRGDRVPYNEQF
J: TRBJ1-6; V: TRBV18; CDR3: ASSPDRDSYNSPLH
J: TRBJ2-1; V: TRBV6-1; CDR3: ASSDVFGVSNEQF
J: TRBJ1-1; V: TRBV2; CDR3: ASGGNLEAF
J: TRBJ2-2; V: TRBV2; CDR3: ASSRNPGLGNTGELF
J: TRBJ2-1; V: TRBV5-6; CDR3: ASSLDSHSNEQF
J: TRBJ2-4; V: TRBV2; CDR3: ASRATFIGAKNIQY
J: TRBJ2-5; V: TRBV5-6; CDR3: ASSLQGARETQY
J: TRBJ1-1; V: TRBV5-6; CDR3: ASSFPGTGLLNTEAF
J: TRBJ1-2; V: TRBV5-1; CDR3: ASSLVGQGVDGYT
J: TRBJ2-7; V: TRBV27; CDR3: ASSLSGTGGWYEQY
J: TRBJ1-2; V: TRBV7-9; CDR3: ASSANTGQLDGYT
J: TRBJ2-5; V: TRBV5-3; CDR3: IQGRETQY
J: TRBJ2-1; V: TRBV30; CDR3: AWSTNSGNEQF
J: TRBJ2-3; V: TRBV9; CDR3: ASSVDVAGDTQY
J: TRBJ1-1; V: TRBV5-1; CDR3: ASSPQGEVGEAF
J: TRBJ2-2; V: TRBV6-1; CDR3: ASSGGLDLTGELF
J: TRBJ2-5; V: TRBV18; CDR3: ASSRRGQQETQY
J: TRBJ2-1; V: TRBV30; CDR3: AWRRDSHNEQF
J: TRBJ2-7; V: TRBV10-1; CDR3: ASSRTGGYEQY
J: TRBJ1-2; V: TRBV23-1; CDR3: ASSQPKVGPRYGYT
J: TRBJ2-2; V: TRBV6-6; CDR3: ASSYLNTGELF
J: TRBJ2-1; V: TRBV5-1; CDR3: ASSQGAGGGVNEQF
J: TRBJ1-2; V: TRBV20-1; CDR3: SAVQGYGYT
J: TRBJ2-6; V: TRBV19; CDR3: ASSMGGRSGANVLT
J: TRBJ1-1; V: TRBV18; CDR3: ASSPQGNTEAF
J: TRBJ1-2; V: TRBV28; CDR3: ASSFDYRVWNYGYT
J: TRBJ1-5; V: TRBV19; CDR3: ASSISRRRGNQPQH
J: TRBJ2-1; V: TRBV7-6; CDR3: ASSSSGNEQF
J: TRBJ1-3; V: TRBV7-9; CDR3: ASSLEGQGRTGNTIY
J: TRBJ2-5; V: TRBV4-1; CDR3: ASSQEVRKETQY
J: TRBJ2-7; V: TRBV13; CDR3: ASSQGQRALYEQY
J: TRBJ1-1; V: TRBV2; CDR3: ASPRGNTEAF
J: TRBJ2-7; V: TRBV5-1; CDR3: ASNSGGTDFYEQY
J: TRBJ1-4; V: TRBV7-8; CDR3: ASSLRQVQLATNEKLF
J: TRBJ1-1; V: TRBV5-1; CDR3: ASSLARATEGTEAF
J: TRBJ1-2; V: TRBV6-6; CDR3: ASNQQGTYGYT
J: TRBJ2-7; V: TRBV4-1; CDR3: ASSQVSLSYEQY
J: TRBJ2-1; V: TRBV7-3; CDR3: ASSLQAGGSLSSSYNEQF
J: TRBJ2-3; V: TRBV2; CDR3: ASSEGDSSTDTQY
J: TRBJ2-2; V: TRBV4-1; CDR3: ASSQEDRAGELF